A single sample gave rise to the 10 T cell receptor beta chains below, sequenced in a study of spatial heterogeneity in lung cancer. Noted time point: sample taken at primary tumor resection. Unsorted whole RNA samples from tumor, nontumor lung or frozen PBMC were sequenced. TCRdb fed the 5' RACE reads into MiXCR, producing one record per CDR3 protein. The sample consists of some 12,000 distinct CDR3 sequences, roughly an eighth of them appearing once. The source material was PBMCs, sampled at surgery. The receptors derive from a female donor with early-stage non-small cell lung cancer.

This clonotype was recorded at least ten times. The CDR3 loop is CAWSRPGPRSEAFF. CDR3 bases: TGTGCCTGGAGCCGACCGGGACCTAGGTCTGAAGCTTTCTTT. J is TRBJ1-1 and V is TRBV30; maybe TRBD1 (5 bases). This CDR3 has 14 residues. The V end lost 3 bases, the J end lost 6 bases, and 17 bases lay between the germline ends. Germline V gene data show CDR1 as GTSNPN and CDR2 as SVGIG (reference sequence). Together with reference TRBV30 and TRBJ1-1, the CDR3 gives the full variable domain: SQTIHQWPATLVQPVGSPLSLECTVEGTSNPNLYWYRQAAGRGLQLLFYSVGIGQISSEVPQNLSASRPQDRQFILSSKKLLLSDSGFYLCAWSRPGPRSEAFFGQGTRLTVV.

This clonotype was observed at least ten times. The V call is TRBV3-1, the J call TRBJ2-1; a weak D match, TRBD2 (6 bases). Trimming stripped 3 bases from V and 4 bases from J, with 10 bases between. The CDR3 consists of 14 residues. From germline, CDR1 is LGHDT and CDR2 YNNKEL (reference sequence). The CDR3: CASSHGTFYNEQFF. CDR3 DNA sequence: TGTGCCAGCAGCCATGGGACTTTTTACAATGAGCAGTTCTTC.

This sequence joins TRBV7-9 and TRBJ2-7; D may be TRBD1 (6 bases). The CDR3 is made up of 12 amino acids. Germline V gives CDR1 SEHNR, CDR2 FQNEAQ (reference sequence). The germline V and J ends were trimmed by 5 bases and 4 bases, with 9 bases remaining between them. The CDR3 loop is CASSPTGYEQYF. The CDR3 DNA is TGTGCCAGCAGCCCTACAGGGTACGAGCAGTACTTC.

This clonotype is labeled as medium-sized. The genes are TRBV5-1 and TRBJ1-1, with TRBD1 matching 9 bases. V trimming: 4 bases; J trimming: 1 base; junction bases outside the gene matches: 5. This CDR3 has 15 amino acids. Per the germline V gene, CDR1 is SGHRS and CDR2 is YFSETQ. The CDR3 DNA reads TGCGCCAGCAGCGGCCGGACAGGGGCGAACACTGAAGCTTTCTTT. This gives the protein CASSGRTGANTEAFF. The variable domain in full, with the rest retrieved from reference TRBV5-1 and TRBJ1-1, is KAGVTQTPRYLIKTRGQQVTLSCSPISGHRSVSWYQQTPGQGLQFLFEYFSETQRNKGNFPGRFSGRQFSNSRSEMNVSTLELGDSALYLCASSGRTGANTEAFFGQGTRLTVV.

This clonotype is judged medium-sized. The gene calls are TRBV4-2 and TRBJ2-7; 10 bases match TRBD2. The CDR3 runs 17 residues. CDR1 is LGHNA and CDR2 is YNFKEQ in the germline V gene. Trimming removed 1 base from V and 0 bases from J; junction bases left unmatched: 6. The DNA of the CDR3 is TGTGCCAGCAGCCAAGCCATAGCGGGGGGTAGCTCCTACGAGCAGTACTTC. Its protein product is CASSQAIAGGSSYEQYF.

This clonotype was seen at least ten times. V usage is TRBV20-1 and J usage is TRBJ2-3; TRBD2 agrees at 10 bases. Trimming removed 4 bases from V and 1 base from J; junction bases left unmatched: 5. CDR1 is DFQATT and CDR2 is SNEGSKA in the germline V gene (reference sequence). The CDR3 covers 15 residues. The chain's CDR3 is CSAISGTSGTDTQYF. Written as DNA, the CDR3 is TGCAGTGCTATTTCCGGGACTAGCGGCACAGATACGCAGTATTTT.

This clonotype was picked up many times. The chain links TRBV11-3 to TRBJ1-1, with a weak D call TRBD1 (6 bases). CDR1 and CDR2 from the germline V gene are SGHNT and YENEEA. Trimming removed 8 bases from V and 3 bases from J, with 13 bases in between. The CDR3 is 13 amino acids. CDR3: CASGTHRDTEAFF. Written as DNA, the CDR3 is TGTGCCAGCGGGACCCACAGGGACACTGAAGCTTTCTTT.

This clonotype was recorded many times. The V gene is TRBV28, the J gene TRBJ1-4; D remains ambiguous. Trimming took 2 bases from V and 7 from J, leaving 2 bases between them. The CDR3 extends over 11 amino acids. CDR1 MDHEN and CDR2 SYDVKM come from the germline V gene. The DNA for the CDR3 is TGTGCCAGCAGTTTAGGTGAAAAACTGTTTTTT. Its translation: CASSLGEKLFF.

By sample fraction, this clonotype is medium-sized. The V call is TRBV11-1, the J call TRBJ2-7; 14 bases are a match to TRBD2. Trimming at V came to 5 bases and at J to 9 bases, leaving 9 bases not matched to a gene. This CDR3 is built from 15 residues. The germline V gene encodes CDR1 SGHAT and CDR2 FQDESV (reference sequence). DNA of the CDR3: TGTGCCAGCAGCCCACAGGGACTAGCGGGAGAGCGGCAGTACTTC. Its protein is CASSPQGLAGERQYF.

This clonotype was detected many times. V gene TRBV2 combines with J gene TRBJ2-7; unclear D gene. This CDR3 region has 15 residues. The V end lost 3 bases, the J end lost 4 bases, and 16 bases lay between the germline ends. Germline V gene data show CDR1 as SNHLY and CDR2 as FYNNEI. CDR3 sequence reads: CASSESEDQRYEQYF. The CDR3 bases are TGTGCCAGCAGTGAGTCAGAGGACCAAAGGTACGAGCAGTACTTC.